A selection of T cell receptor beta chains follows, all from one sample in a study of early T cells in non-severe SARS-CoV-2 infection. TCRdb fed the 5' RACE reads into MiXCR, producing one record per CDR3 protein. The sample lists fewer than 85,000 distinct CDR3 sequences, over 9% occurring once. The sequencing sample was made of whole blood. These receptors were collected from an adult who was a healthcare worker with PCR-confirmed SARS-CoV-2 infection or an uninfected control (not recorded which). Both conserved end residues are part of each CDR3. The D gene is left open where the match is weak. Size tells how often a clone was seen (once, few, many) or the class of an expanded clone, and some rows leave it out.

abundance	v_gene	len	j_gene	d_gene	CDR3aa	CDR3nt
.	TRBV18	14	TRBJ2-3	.	CASSPADYTDTQYF	TGTGCCAGCTCACCAGCGGACTACACAGATACGCAGTATTTT
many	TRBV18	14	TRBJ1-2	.	CASSPPGAPYGYTF	TGTGCCAGCTCACCACCCGGGGCCCCGTATGGCTACACCTTC
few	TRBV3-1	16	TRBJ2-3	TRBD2	CASSPQSGSGADTQYF	TGTGCCAGCAGCCCACAGAGCGGGAGCGGGGCAGATACGCAGTATTTT
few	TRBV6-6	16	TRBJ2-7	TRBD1	CASSYSVPGQSYEQYF	TGTGCCAGCAGTTACTCGGTCCCGGGACAGTCCTACGAGCAGTACTTC
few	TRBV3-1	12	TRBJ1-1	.	CASSLNRFEAFF	TGTGCCAGCAGCCTTAACAGGTTTGAAGCTTTCTTT
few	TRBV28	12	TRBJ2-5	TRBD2	CASSLSGRASYF	TGTGCCAGCAGTCTTAGCGGGAGGGCCAGCTACTTC
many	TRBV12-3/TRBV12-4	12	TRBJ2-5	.	CASSLDVPGISF	TGTGCCAGCAGTTTAGATGTGCCAGGGATTTCCTTC
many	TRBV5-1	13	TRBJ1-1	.	CASSFGAGAEAFF	TGCGCCAGCAGCTTTGGTGCGGGGGCTGAAGCTTTCTTT
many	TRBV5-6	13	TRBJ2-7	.	CASSRTGSTEQYF	TGTGCCAGCAGCCGGACGGGTTCTACGGAGCAGTACTTC
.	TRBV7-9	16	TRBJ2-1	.	CASSSGERVPYNEQFF	TGTGCCAGCAGCTCCGGGGAAAGGGTTCCCTACAATGAGCAGTTCTTC
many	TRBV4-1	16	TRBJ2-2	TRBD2	CASSQASGRDTGELFF	TGCGCCAGCAGCCAAGCTAGCGGGAGGGACACCGGGGAGCTGTTTTTT
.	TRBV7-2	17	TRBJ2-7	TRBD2	CASSSRLAGGIQGEQYF	TGTGCCAGCAGTTCTCGACTAGCGGGAGGGATTCAGGGCGAGCAGTACTTC
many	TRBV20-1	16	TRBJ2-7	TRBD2	CSARGISGRPPYEQYF	TGCAGTGCTAGGGGTATTAGCGGGAGGCCACCCTACGAGCAGTACTTC
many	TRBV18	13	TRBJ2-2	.	CASSTDNTGELFF	TGTGCCAGCTCAACAGATAACACCGGGGAGCTGTTTTTT
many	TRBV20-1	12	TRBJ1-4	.	CSAGRSWDQLFF	TGCAGTGCCGGACGATCATGGGATCAACTGTTTTTT
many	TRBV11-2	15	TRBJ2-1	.	CASSHDGKAGTEQFF	TGTGCCAGCAGCCACGACGGGAAAGCGGGCACTGAGCAGTTCTTC
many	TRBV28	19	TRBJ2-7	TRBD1	CASSFNPRDRGHASYEQYF	TGTGCCAGCAGTTTCAACCCCCGGGACAGGGGGCATGCCTCCTACGAGCAGTACTTC
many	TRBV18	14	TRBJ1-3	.	CASSPTTAGNTIYF	TGTGCCAGCTCACCAACGACAGCTGGAAACACCATATATTTT
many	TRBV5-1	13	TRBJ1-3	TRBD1	CASSLEGAYTIYF	TGCGCCAGCAGCTTGGAGGGGGCATACACCATATATTTT
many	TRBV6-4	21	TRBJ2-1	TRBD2	CASSDLTGTSGLPSSYNEQFF	TGTGCCAGCAGTGACTTAACCGGGACTAGCGGATTGCCAAGCTCCTACAATGAGCAGTTCTTC
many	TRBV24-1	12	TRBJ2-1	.	CATSDLHNEQFF	TGTGCCACCAGTGATTTGCACAATGAGCAGTTCTTC
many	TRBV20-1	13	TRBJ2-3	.	CSAPPTVTDTQYF	TGCAGTGCGCCTCCTACAGTCACAGATACGCAGTATTTT
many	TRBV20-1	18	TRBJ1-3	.	CSARDVSHTGFSGNTIYF	TGCAGTGCTAGAGACGTATCCCACACAGGGTTTAGTGGAAACACCATATATTTT
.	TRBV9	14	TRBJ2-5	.	CASSVGWNQETQYF	TGTGCCAGCAGCGTAGGGTGGAACCAAGAGACCCAGTACTTC
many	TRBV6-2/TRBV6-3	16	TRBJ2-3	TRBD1	CASSFYRDRGRDTQYF	TGTGCCAGCAGTTTCTACCGGGACAGGGGGAGGGATACGCAGTATTTT
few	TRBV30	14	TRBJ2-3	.	CAWSVRTGDGTQYF	TGTGCCTGGAGTGTAAGGACTGGAGATGGTACGCAGTATTTT
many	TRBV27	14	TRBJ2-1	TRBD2	CASQTGEGFEEQFF	TGTGCCAGCCAAACGGGGGAGGGTTTCGAGGAGCAGTTCTTC
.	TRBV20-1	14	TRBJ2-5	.	CSAAGLQGAETQYF	TGCAGTGCCGCGGGACTTCAAGGGGCAGAGACCCAGTACTTC
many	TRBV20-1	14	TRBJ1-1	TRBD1	CSAPGGRGNSGAFF	TGCAGTGCCCCGGGGGGCAGGGGGAATTCTGGCGCTTTCTTT
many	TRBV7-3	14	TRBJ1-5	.	CASSLLGEGQPQHF	TGTGCCAGCAGCTTACTGGGGGAGGGCCAGCCCCAGCATTTT
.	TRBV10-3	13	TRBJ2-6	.	CAIRITGANVLTF	TGTGCCATCCGGATAACTGGGGCCAACGTCCTGACTTTC
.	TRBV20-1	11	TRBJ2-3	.	CSASHTDTQYF	TGCAGTGCCTCACACACAGATACGCAGTATTTT
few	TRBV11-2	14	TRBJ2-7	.	CASSLDGRGYEQYF	TGTGCCAGCAGCTTAGACGGAAGAGGCTACGAGCAGTACTTC
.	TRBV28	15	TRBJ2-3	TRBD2	CASTPQLAATDTQYF	TGTGCCAGCACCCCCCAACTAGCGGCCACAGATACGCAGTATTTT
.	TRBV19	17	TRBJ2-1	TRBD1	CASRRGQGALRYNEQFF	TGTGCCAGTAGAAGGGGACAGGGGGCCCTGAGATACAATGAGCAGTTCTTC
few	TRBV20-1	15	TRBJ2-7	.	CSATQDIGFKYEQYF	TGCAGTGCCACCCAGGATATAGGGTTTAAGTACGAGCAGTACTTC
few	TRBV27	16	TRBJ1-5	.	CASRGGTGRKGQPQHF	TGTGCCAGCAGAGGGGGAACAGGGAGAAAAGGTCAGCCCCAGCATTTT
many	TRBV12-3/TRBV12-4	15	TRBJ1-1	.	CASSFRGAASTEAFF	TGTGCCAGCAGTTTTCGAGGGGCGGCCTCCACTGAAGCTTTCTTT
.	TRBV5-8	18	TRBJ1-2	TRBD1	CASSLVVWLQGATSGYTF	TGTGCCAGCAGCTTGGTTGTGTGGTTGCAGGGGGCCACTTCTGGCTACACCTTC
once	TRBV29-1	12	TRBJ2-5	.	CSVAPGGETQYF	TGCAGCGTTGCTCCCGGAGGTGAGACCCAGTACTTC
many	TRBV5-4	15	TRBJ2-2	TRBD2	CASTMTSGKIGELFF	TGTGCCAGCACCATGACTAGCGGGAAAATCGGGGAGCTGTTTTTT
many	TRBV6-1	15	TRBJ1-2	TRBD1	CASSERQGSNYGYTF	TGTGCCAGCAGTGAAAGACAGGGGAGTAACTATGGCTACACCTTC